The clone carrying this T cell receptor (beta chain) was observed once. Antigen: not known. The data originate from a study of Ad26.COV2.S vaccination and SARS-CoV-2 variants. Overall study context: Within the COV1001 Ad26.COV2.S trial arm, the donor was enrolled. Study-level findings and limits: While placebo recipients had lower spike-specific TCR breadth, vaccine recipients had more.

The method was immunoSEQ multiplex PCR; TCRdb's version includes in-frame clones alone and lacks a portion of them. The sample holds roughly 300,000 clones; 65% to 90% are singletons and the top ten take about 10%. From germline, CDR1 is SGHAT and CDR2 FQDESV (reference sequence). J gave up 2 bases and V 5 bases, and 8 bases lay outside the gene matches. The CDR3 length is 15 residues. Treatment in this sample: about 20 received Ad26.COV2.S at low or high dose, single or two shots; about five received placebo; per-sample allocation not given. At day 63 after the first vaccine or placebo injection, samples were drawn. This Boston cohort included adults aged 18-55 years.

The chain couples TRBV11-1 to TRBJ2-5, with TRBD2 matching over 7 bases. Sequenced material: peripheral blood, taken in a trial of Ad26.COV2.S vaccine versus placebo. The clonotype comes from a person between 18 and 59 years old who received the Ad26.COV2.S COVID-19 vaccine or a placebo. The CDR3 DNA reads TGTGCCAGCAGCGACCCAGCGGGGCCACAAGAGACCCAGTACTTC. It codes for CASSDPAGPQETQYF.